This T cell receptor beta chain was sequenced in a study of T cell responses to AZD1222 COVID-19 vaccine. Findings and limits, study-wide: Seropositive AZD1222 recipients at baseline numbered only five or six. Only after the peak T cell response were repertoires sampled. Two AZD1222 administrations were followed by greater Spike-specific TCR breadth and depth.

Here immunoSEQ multiplex PCR was the method, and the copy in TCRdb shows in-frame clones only, minus some. Of under 140,000 clones listed, around 90% are singletons. Worth noting for this clone: Its antigen is currently unknown.

Germline values: CDR1 KGHSH, CDR2 LQKENI. The CDR3 length is 13 residues. V shed 3 bases and J 5 bases; nucleotides not matched to a gene: 0. The chain recombines TRBV18 with TRBJ1-4; 7 bases align to TRBD1. This receptor was taken from an adult who received the AZD1222 COVID-19 vaccine. Source: peripheral blood, taken 28 days after the second AZD1222 dose. CDR3: CASSPGQNEKLFF. The CDR3 DNA is TGTGCCAGCTCACCGGGACAGAATGAAAAACTGTTTTTT.